Shown below are 27 T cell receptor beta chains from a single sample sequenced in a study of shared clonotypes between healthy human individuals (dated by TCRdb to about 2020). Receptors were amplified or captured by the immunoSEQ multiplex PCR assay. What TCRdb holds here is the immuneACCESS table cut down to in-frame rearrangements. Part of the clones is not present; checked against another copy, under half of the missing clones reflect an unresolved V gene, and the others are unexplained. The sample contains around 2,000,000 clones, under 95% of them found a single time. The ten top clones hold 1.5% to 2% of the sample. CD8 naive samples consisted of CD45RO-negative cells that were positively selected for CCR7, yielding a CD45RA+CCR7+ population without TemRA cells. The sample taken for sequencing was naive CD8+ T cells from PBMCs. The cell subset or site label for this specimen denotes: CD45RA+CCR7+. The receptors here all came from a man younger than 35 in good health. Some clones in this sample may be carry-over from other donors' samples.

This chain joins TRBV19 and TRBJ1-4; TRBD1 might be the D (6 bases). The CDR3 is 15 residues long. The germline V and J ends were trimmed by 5 bases and 5 bases, with 15 bases remaining between them. Germline CDR1 is LNHDA and CDR2 is SQIVND (reference sequence). The CDR3 DNA is TGTGCCAGTAGTGACAGGATACAACTAAATGAAAAACTGTTTTTT. Translated, it gives CASSDRIQLNEKLFF.

In DNA form, the CDR3 reads TGTGCCAGCACTGGCTGGGCGGCGTCCGGCTACACCTTC. This sequence encodes CASTGWAASGYTF. J is TRBJ1-2 and V is TRBV28, with no clear D. Trimming took off 7 bases at V and 8 bases at J, with 17 bases between the two ends. The length of the CDR3 is 13 residues. Germline loops: CDR1 MDHEN, CDR2 SYDVKM.

The rearrangement uses TRBV9 and TRBJ2-1; 8 bases map to TRBD2. The CDR3 is made up of 13 amino acids. The germline V gene encodes CDR1 SGDLS and CDR2 YYNGEE. The V and J ends lost 3 bases and 6 bases, in that order; junction bases with no gene match: 2. The CDR3 reads CASSGGGPNEQFF. DNA for the CDR3: TGTGCCAGCAGCGGCGGGGGGCCCAATGAGCAGTTCTTC.

Here the CDR3 reads CASSQGTPGLAGAHQSQYF. CDR3 coding DNA: TGCGCCAGCAGCCAAGGGACGCCGGGACTAGCGGGAGCGCACCAATCGCAGTATTTT. The V and J genes are TRBV4-1 and TRBJ2-3, with 14 bases that match TRBD2. Unmatched junction bases numbered 16, after V lost 1 base and J lost 10 bases. CDR1 and CDR2 from the germline V gene are MGHRA and YSYEKL. The CDR3 runs to 19 residues.

This clone was detected once. The chain combines TRBV7-9 with TRBJ2-5; either TRBD1 or TRBD2 may supply D (5 bases each). V shed 4 bases and J shed 3 bases, with 12 bases lying between them. Per germline, CDR1 SEHNR and CDR2 FQNEAQ (reference sequence). The CDR3 runs 14 residues. The CDR3 DNA reads TGTGCCAGCAGCTACCCTGGGGGAAAAGAGACCCAGTACTTC. Protein: CASSYPGGKETQYF. The whole variable domain, filled in from reference TRBV7-9 and TRBJ2-5, reads DTGVSQNPRHKITKRGQNVTFRCDPISEHNRLYWYRQTLGQGPEFLTYFQNEAQLEKSRLLSDRFSAERPKGSFSTLEIQRTEQGDSAMYLCASSYPGGKETQYFGPGTRLLVL.

With respect to this clone: This same CDR3 is encoded by further DNA sequences in the sample. The rearrangement joins TRBV28 to TRBJ2-7; the D is unclear. Germline assignment: CDR1 MDHEN and CDR2 SYDVKM. Trimming shortened V by 5 bases and J by 3 bases, and 5 bases separated the two germline ends. CDR3 length equals 11 residues. CDR3 protein: CASSPNYEQYF. Here the CDR3 DNA reads TGTGCCAGCAGTCCTAACTACGAGCAGTACTTC.

V is TRBV27 and J is TRBJ2-7, with a tentative D call TRBD1 (5 bases). In germline, CDR1 is MNHEY, CDR2 SMNVEV (reference sequence). The CDR3 covers 14 residues. Trimming stripped 4 bases from V and 3 bases from J, with 13 bases between. CDR3 protein: CASSSTGLNYEQYF. In DNA, the CDR3 is TGTGCCAGCAGTTCCACAGGATTAAACTACGAGCAGTACTTC.

The chain uses TRBV27 and TRBJ2-2; tentative D call: TRBD1 (6 bases). Germline V gene data show CDR1 as MNHEY and CDR2 as SMNVEV (reference sequence). Trimming took off 10 bases at V and 1 base at J, with 10 bases between the two ends. The CDR3 has 13 amino acids. The CDR3 loop reads CATQDRNTGELFF. In DNA form, the CDR3 reads TGTGCCACCCAGGACAGGAACACCGGGGAGCTGTTTTTT.

This chain uses TRBV12-5 with TRBJ1-5; no clear D. CDR1 is LGHNT and CDR2 is FRNRAP in the germline V gene. The CDR3 has 12 residues. Trimming removed 3 bases from V and 7 bases from J, with 7 bases in between. The DNA of the CDR3 is TGTGCTAGTGGTTTCCTTTCCCAGCCCCAGCATTTT. Its protein product is CASGFLSQPQHF.

This clone occurred once. The chain links TRBV4-3 to TRBJ1-2; TRBD1 is a possible D gene (6 bases). Trimming stripped 1 base from V and 10 bases from J, with 19 bases between. Germline V gene lookup returns CDR1 LGHNA and CDR2 YSLEER. The CDR3 consists of 15 residues. CDR3 amino acids: CASSQGSRGEDIYTF. The DNA for the CDR3 is TGCGCCAGCAGCCAAGGTTCTAGGGGGGAGGACATCTACACCTTC.

The rearrangement joins TRBV7-8 to TRBJ2-1; 12 bases map to TRBD1. Germline V gene sequence: CDR1 SGHVS, CDR2 FQNEAQ. CDR3 length equals 15 residues. Losses at the gene ends were 5 bases for V and 7 bases for J; bases not matched to a gene: 6. The CDR3 region has the DNA TGTGCCAGCAGCCCCGGGACAGGGGGCTTGAATGAGCAGTTCTTC. This translates into CASSPGTGGLNEQFF.

Turning to this clone: Other DNA variants within this sample encode the same CDR3. CDR3: CASSLGGPYEQYF. The DNA of the CDR3 is TGTGCCAGCAGTTTAGGGGGCCCCTACGAGCAGTACTTC. V usage is TRBV27 and J usage is TRBJ2-7, with a tentative D call TRBD1 (6 bases). CDR1 and CDR2 from the germline V gene are MNHEY and SMNVEV (reference sequence). Between the trimmed V and J ends, which lost 2 bases and 2 bases, there was a span of 7 bases. CDR3 size: 13 residues.

CDR3 amino acids: CASSQRPGQAALNYGYTF. The CDR3, as DNA: TGCGCCAGCAGCCAGAGACCGGGACAAGCGGCGCTAAACTATGGCTACACCTTC. The chain carries TRBV4-1 and TRBJ1-2; TRBD1 is a possible D gene (6 bases). The CDR3 covers 18 residues. The ends were cut back, 3 bases at V and 2 bases at J, with 22 bases in the middle. The germline V gene has CDR1 MGHRA and CDR2 YSYEKL.

The V gene is TRBV7-6, the J gene TRBJ2-7; no clear D. CDR1 is SGHVS, CDR2 FNYEAQ, per germline. CDR3 length: 16 amino acids. Trimming shortened V by 3 bases and J by 1 base, and 16 bases separated the two germline ends. The CDR3 loop reads CASSLSAGAASYEQYF. Here the CDR3 DNA reads TGTGCCAGCAGCTTGAGCGCAGGAGCAGCGTCCTACGAGCAGTACTTC.

The chain combines TRBV28 with TRBJ1-4; tentative D call: TRBD1 (5 bases). Germline CDR1 reads MDHEN; CDR2 reads SYDVKM. This CDR3 region has 15 residues. The germline V and J ends were trimmed by 5 bases and 4 bases, with 14 bases remaining between them. CDR3 coding DNA: TGTGCCAGCAGTATCTTGGGGGGGAATAATGAAAAACTGTTTTTT. Its translation is CASSILGGNNEKLFF.

The DNA of the CDR3 is TGCAGCGTTGAATCGGGGGCTCATCAAGAGACCCAGTACTTC. Encoded protein: CSVESGAHQETQYF. The rearrangement links TRBV29-1 to TRBJ2-5; D may match TRBD1 or TRBD2 (6 bases each). The CDR3 is 14 amino acids. CDR1 and CDR2 (germline): SQVTM, ANQGSEA. Trimming removed 2 bases from V and 2 bases from J, with 12 bases in between. Using reference TRBV29-1 and TRBJ2-5 for the parts outside the CDR3, the full variable domain is SAVISQKPSRDICQRGTSLTIQCQVDSQVTMMFWYRQQPGQSLTLIATANQGSEATYESGFVIDKFPISRPNLTFSTLTVSNMSPEDSSIYLCSVESGAHQETQYFGPGTRLLVL.

The chain uses TRBV27 and TRBJ2-3; 11 bases are shared with TRBD2. There are 15 residues in the CDR3. V dropped 5 bases and J dropped 4; count of bases not matched to a gene: 5. The germline CDR1 and CDR2 sequences are MNHEY and SMNVEV (reference sequence). This CDR3 reads CASSHRSGRADTQYF. In nucleotides, the CDR3 is TGTGCCAGCAGTCACCGTAGCGGGAGGGCAGATACGCAGTATTTT.

In the case of this clone: This sample includes further DNA sequences coding for the same CDR3. The V call is TRBV7-9, the J call TRBJ2-7; D may be TRBD1 or TRBD2 (6 bases each). The germline V and J ends were trimmed by 1 base and 0 bases, with 10 bases remaining between them. This CDR3 contains 15 residues. CDR1 and CDR2 (germline): SEHNR, FQNEAQ (reference sequence). CDR3 loop: CASSLGGGLSYEQYF. The CDR3 region has the DNA TGTGCCAGCAGCTTAGGTGGGGGGCTCTCCTACGAGCAGTACTTC. Combining the CDR3 with reference TRBV7-9 and TRBJ2-7 gives the whole variable domain DTGVSQNPRHKITKRGQNVTFRCDPISEHNRLYWYRQTLGQGPEFLTYFQNEAQLEKSRLLSDRFSAERPKGSFSTLEIQRTEQGDSAMYLCASSLGGGLSYEQYFGPGTRLTVT.

This chain links TRBV29-1 with TRBJ2-1, with 7 bases matching TRBD1. The junction had 5 bases not matched to a gene; V was cut back by 6 bases and J by 6 bases. The CDR3 is made up of 12 amino acids. From germline, CDR1 is SQVTM and CDR2 ANQGSEA. This chain's CDR3 is CSVQGLPNEQFF. Here the CDR3 DNA reads TGCAGCGTACAGGGGCTGCCCAATGAGCAGTTCTTC.

The chain combines TRBV5-1 with TRBJ2-7; maybe TRBD2 (5 bases). V lost 0 bases and J lost 3, with 16 bases in between. The CDR3 consists of 16 residues. CDR1 SGHRS and CDR2 YFSETQ come from the germline V gene. The CDR3 region has the DNA TGCGCCAGCAGCTTGGCGGGAAGTTCGTCTGTCTACGAGCAGTACTTC. Protein sequence: CASSLAGSSSVYEQYF.

The chain couples TRBV7-8 to TRBJ2-1; 12 positions agree with TRBD2. The CDR3 sequence is 15 residues long. Looked up from germline, CDR1 is SGHVS and CDR2 is FQNEAQ. The J segment lost 4 bases and the V segment lost 6 bases, leaving 4 bases of the junction unmatched. CDR3 amino acids: CASSSGLAGYNEQFF. The CDR3 DNA follows: TGTGCCAGCAGTTCTGGACTAGCGGGATACAATGAGCAGTTCTTC.

This clone came up once. The V gene is TRBV2, the J gene TRBJ1-3; unclear D gene. The V end lost 6 bases, the J end lost 1 base, and 16 bases lay between the germline ends. The germline V gene has CDR1 SNHLY and CDR2 FYNNEI. The CDR3 covers 16 residues. The CDR3: CASRTLARMSGNTIYF. The CDR3 bases are TGTGCCAGCAGGACCCTCGCCCGGATGTCTGGAAACACCATATATTTT.

The rearrangement uses TRBV5-1 and TRBJ2-1; perhaps TRBD2 as D (5 bases). CDR3 length equals 19 residues. Germline V gene sequence: CDR1 SGHRS, CDR2 YFSETQ. Trimming stripped 6 bases from V and 0 bases from J, with 25 bases between. The DNA for the CDR3 is TGCGCCAGCACTGGTAGTAAGTCGATGGAGGCCCGCTCCTACAATGAGCAGTTCTTC. Its protein is CASTGSKSMEARSYNEQFF.

To note about this clone: Different DNA sequences within this sample yield the same CDR3. V gene TRBV6-5 combines with J gene TRBJ2-1; the D is unclear. Germline-derived CDR1 and CDR2 are MNHEY and SVGAGI. V was shortened by 1 base and J by 2 bases, with 6 bases between the two germline ends. This CDR3 spans 14 amino acids. For the CDR3, the DNA is TGTGCCAGCAGTTACTTAGGTGCCTACAATGAGCAGTTCTTC. This sequence encodes CASSYLGAYNEQFF.

This clone appeared a single time. The chain employs TRBV7-9 and TRBJ2-7; 16 bases fit TRBD2. CDR1 and CDR2 (germline): SEHNR, FQNEAQ (reference sequence). With 3 bases clipped from V and 7 bases from J, the junction kept 6 bases outside the gene matches. The CDR3 spans 16 residues. The chain's CDR3 is CASSLGLAGGPREQYF. CDR3 DNA: TGTGCCAGCAGCTTGGGACTAGCGGGAGGGCCTCGAGAGCAGTACTTC.

This clone was seen once. The V call is TRBV6-1, the J call TRBJ2-2; TRBD1 is a possible D gene (6 bases). V was clipped by 10 bases and J by 1 base, with 10 bases between them. CDR1 is MNHNS, CDR2 SASEGT, per germline. The CDR3 runs 13 residues. The DNA of the CDR3 is TGTGCCATCATGGACAGGAACACCGGGGAGCTGTTTTTT. It specifies CAIMDRNTGELFF.

The chain is built from TRBV5-6 and TRBJ1-5; no definite D call. The CDR3 is 13 amino acids. V was cut by 4 bases and J by 0 bases, with 5 bases left in between. CDR1 and CDR2 from the germline V gene are SGHDT and YYEEEE. The CDR3 sequence is CASSTYSNQPQHF. The CDR3 bases are TGTGCCAGCAGCACATATAGCAATCAGCCCCAGCATTTT.